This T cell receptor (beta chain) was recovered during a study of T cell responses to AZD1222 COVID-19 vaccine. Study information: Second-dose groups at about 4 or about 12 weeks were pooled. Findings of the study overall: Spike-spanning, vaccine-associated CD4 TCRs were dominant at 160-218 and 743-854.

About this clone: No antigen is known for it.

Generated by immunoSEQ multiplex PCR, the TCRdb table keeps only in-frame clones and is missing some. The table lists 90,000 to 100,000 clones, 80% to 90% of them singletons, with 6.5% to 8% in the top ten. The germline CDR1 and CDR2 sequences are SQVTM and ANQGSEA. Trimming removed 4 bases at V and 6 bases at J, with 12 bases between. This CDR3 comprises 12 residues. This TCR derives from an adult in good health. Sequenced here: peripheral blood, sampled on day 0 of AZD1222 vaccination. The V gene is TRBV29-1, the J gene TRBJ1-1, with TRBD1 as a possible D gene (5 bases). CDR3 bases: TGCAGCGTTGCAGGGTCGGCGGCTGAAGCTTTCTTT. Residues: CSVAGSAAEAFF.